These T cell receptor beta chains were read from a single sample in a study of shared clonotypes between healthy human individuals. Assay used: immunoSEQ multiplex PCR; TCRdb lists only in-frame clones, some missing. The table includes approximately 1,000,000 clones, approximately 80% detected once. Material: memory CD4+ T cells from PBMCs. These receptors all come from a man between 18 and 35 years old in good health. Some clones in this sample may be carry-over from other donors' samples. CDR3s include the opening cysteine and the closing phenylalanine or tryptophan. A D gene is named only where the DNA matches it firmly. Clone size, where shown, is once, few, many, or a class for clones that have expanded.

CDR3 protein: CSVLRGNYEQYF; CDR3 DNA: TGCAGCGTTCTCCGGGGAAACTACGAGCAGTACTTC; D gene: NA; CDR3 length: 12; J gene: TRBJ2-7; V gene: TRBV29-1; clone size: NA
CDR3 protein: CASSRAVAYNEQFF; CDR3 DNA: TGTGCCAGCAGCCGGGCGGTAGCCTACAATGAGCAGTTCTTC; D gene: NA; CDR3 length: 14; J gene: TRBJ2-1; V gene: TRBV9; clone size: NA
CDR3 protein: CASSRLEGGTEAFF; CDR3 DNA: TGTGCCAGCAGCCGATTGGAGGGTGGAACTGAAGCTTTCTTT; D gene: NA; CDR3 length: 14; J gene: TRBJ1-1; V gene: TRBV7-9; clone size: few
CDR3 protein: CASSPPPGQGFIGELFF; CDR3 DNA: TGTGCCAGCAGTCCCCCCCCGGGACAGGGCTTTATCGGGGAGCTGTTTTTT; D gene: TRBD1; CDR3 length: 17; J gene: TRBJ2-2; V gene: TRBV28; clone size: NA
CDR3 protein: CASSQESGWNTEAFF; CDR3 DNA: TGTGCCAGCAGCCAAGAGTCAGGGTGGAACACTGAAGCTTTCTTT; D gene: NA; CDR3 length: 15; J gene: TRBJ1-1; V gene: TRBV4-2; clone size: NA
CDR3 protein: CASSLGTGGTDTQYF; CDR3 DNA: TGTGCCAGCTCGCTCGGGACAGGGGGAACAGATACGCAGTATTTT; D gene: TRBD1; CDR3 length: 15; J gene: TRBJ2-3; V gene: TRBV18; clone size: NA
CDR3 protein: CASTSRAVGTEAFF; CDR3 DNA: TGTGCCAGCACCTCTCGGGCTGTAGGGACTGAAGCTTTCTTT; D gene: NA; CDR3 length: 14; J gene: TRBJ1-1; V gene: TRBV27; clone size: once
CDR3 protein: CASSLTSASTGELFF; CDR3 DNA: TGTGCCAGCAGCTTAACTAGCGCATCCACCGGGGAGCTGTTTTTT; D gene: TRBD2; CDR3 length: 15; J gene: TRBJ2-2; V gene: TRBV11-3; clone size: NA
CDR3 protein: CASSPRTGGTDTQYF; CDR3 DNA: TGCGCCAGCAGCCCGAGGACAGGGGGCACAGATACGCAGTATTTT; D gene: TRBD1; CDR3 length: 15; J gene: TRBJ2-3; V gene: TRBV5-1; clone size: NA
CDR3 protein: CASSVEGSGNTIYF; CDR3 DNA: TGTGCCAGCAGTGTAGAGGGGTCAGGAAACACCATATATTTT; D gene: NA; CDR3 length: 14; J gene: TRBJ1-3; V gene: TRBV2; clone size: NA
CDR3 protein: CASSYGGTGRNEQFF; CDR3 DNA: TGTGCCAGCAGTTATGGGGGGACCGGCCGGAATGAGCAGTTCTTC; D gene: NA; CDR3 length: 15; J gene: TRBJ2-1; V gene: TRBV6-6; clone size: few
CDR3 protein: CASNPGGWNYEQYF; CDR3 DNA: TGTGCCAGCAACCCAGGGGGCTGGAATTACGAGCAGTACTTC; D gene: TRBD1; CDR3 length: 14; J gene: TRBJ2-7; V gene: TRBV7-9; clone size: NA
CDR3 protein: CASNSDRGNEKLFF; CDR3 DNA: TGTGCCAGCAATTCGGACAGGGGGAATGAAAAACTGTTTTTT; D gene: TRBD1; CDR3 length: 14; J gene: TRBJ1-4; V gene: TRBV28; clone size: NA
CDR3 protein: CATSRDRAGGVDYGYTF; CDR3 DNA: TGTGCCACCAGCAGAGACAGGGCAGGGGGCGTCGACTATGGCTACACCTTC; D gene: TRBD1; CDR3 length: 17; J gene: TRBJ1-2; V gene: TRBV15; clone size: NA
CDR3 protein: CASSPGTLAKNIQYF; CDR3 DNA: TGTGCCAGCAGTCCCGGGACCTTAGCCAAAAACATTCAGTACTTC; D gene: NA; CDR3 length: 15; J gene: TRBJ2-4; V gene: TRBV28; clone size: NA
CDR3 protein: CASSLDRKVTQYF; CDR3 DNA: TGTGCCAGCAGCTTAGATCGGAAGGTCACGCAGTATTTT; D gene: NA; CDR3 length: 13; J gene: TRBJ2-3; V gene: TRBV11-2; clone size: NA
CDR3 protein: CASSLTSGETQYF; CDR3 DNA: TGTGCCAGCAGCTTAACTTCGGGGGAAACGCAGTATTTT; D gene: NA; CDR3 length: 13; J gene: TRBJ2-3; V gene: TRBV7-3; clone size: NA
CDR3 protein: CASKVQSGTSTDTQYF; CDR3 DNA: TGTGCCAGCAAAGTCCAGAGCGGTACTAGCACAGATACGCAGTATTTT; D gene: NA; CDR3 length: 16; J gene: TRBJ2-3; V gene: TRBV7-2; clone size: NA
CDR3 protein: CASSLGGSGRFYEQFF; CDR3 DNA: TGTGCCAGCAGCTTAGGCGGTAGCGGGAGGTTCTATGAGCAGTTCTTC; D gene: TRBD2; CDR3 length: 16; J gene: TRBJ2-1; V gene: TRBV11-3; clone size: NA
CDR3 protein: CASGCRGRGCDQPQHF; CDR3 DNA: TGCGCCAGCGGCTGCCGGGGCAGGGGATGCGATCAGCCCCAGCATTTT; D gene: NA; CDR3 length: 16; J gene: TRBJ1-5; V gene: TRBV23-1; clone size: NA
CDR3 protein: CASSEGQVGSHGYTF; CDR3 DNA: TGTGCCAGCAGTGAAGGACAGGTTGGAAGCCATGGCTACACCTTC; D gene: NA; CDR3 length: 15; J gene: TRBJ1-2; V gene: TRBV2; clone size: NA
CDR3 protein: CASSMRTGGNTGELFF; CDR3 DNA: TGTGCCAGCAGCATGAGGACAGGGGGCAACACCGGGGAGCTGTTTTTT; D gene: TRBD1; CDR3 length: 16; J gene: TRBJ2-2; V gene: TRBV7-6; clone size: NA
CDR3 protein: CASLVSRSTDTQYF; CDR3 DNA: TGTGCCAGCCTGGTTTCTCGGAGCACAGATACGCAGTATTTT; D gene: NA; CDR3 length: 14; J gene: TRBJ2-3; V gene: TRBV5-5; clone size: NA
CDR3 protein: CASRRENTEAFF; CDR3 DNA: TGCGCCAGCAGGCGGGAGAACACTGAAGCTTTCTTT; D gene: NA; CDR3 length: 12; J gene: TRBJ1-1; V gene: TRBV5-1; clone size: NA
CDR3 protein: CASSEGARYEQYF; CDR3 DNA: TGCGCCAGCAGTGAGGGAGCGCGGTACGAGCAGTACTTC; D gene: NA; CDR3 length: 13; J gene: TRBJ2-7; V gene: TRBV10-1; clone size: NA
CDR3 protein: CASSIRTGSYEQYF; CDR3 DNA: TGTGCCAGCAGCATCAGGACAGGGTCCTACGAGCAGTACTTC; D gene: TRBD1; CDR3 length: 14; J gene: TRBJ2-7; V gene: TRBV5-8; clone size: many
CDR3 protein: CASRKTGTPDF; CDR3 DNA: TGTGCCAGCAGAAAGACGGGGACCCCCGACTTT; D gene: NA; CDR3 length: 11; J gene: TRBJ1-1; V gene: TRBV28; clone size: NA
CDR3 protein: CAWAWGMNTEAFF; CDR3 DNA: TGTGCCTGGGCTTGGGGGATGAACACTGAAGCTTTCTTT; D gene: NA; CDR3 length: 13; J gene: TRBJ1-1; V gene: TRBV30; clone size: NA
CDR3 protein: CASSETGTGNEKLFF; CDR3 DNA: TGTGCCAGCAGTGAAACCGGGACAGGGAATGAAAAACTGTTTTTT; D gene: TRBD1; CDR3 length: 15; J gene: TRBJ1-4; V gene: TRBV6-1; clone size: NA